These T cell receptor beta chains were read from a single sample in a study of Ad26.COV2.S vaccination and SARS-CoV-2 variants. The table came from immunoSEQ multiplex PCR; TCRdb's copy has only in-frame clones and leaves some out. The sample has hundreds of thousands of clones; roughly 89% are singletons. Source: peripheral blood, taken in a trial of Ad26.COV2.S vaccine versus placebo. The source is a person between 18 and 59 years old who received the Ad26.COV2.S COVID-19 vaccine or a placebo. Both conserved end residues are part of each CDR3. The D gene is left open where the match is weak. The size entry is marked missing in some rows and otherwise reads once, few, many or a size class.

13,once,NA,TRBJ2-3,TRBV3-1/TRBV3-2,CAAAGTSTDTQYF,TGTGCAGCAGCCGGTACCAGCACAGATACGCAGTATTTT
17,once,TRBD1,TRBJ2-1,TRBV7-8,CASSLGMPGGPYNEQFF,TGTGCCAGCAGCTTAGGAATGCCAGGGGGACCCTACAATGAGCAGTTCTTC
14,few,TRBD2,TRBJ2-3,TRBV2,CASSLAGGTDTQYF,TGTGCCAGCAGTTTAGCGGGGGGCACAGATACGCAGTATTTT
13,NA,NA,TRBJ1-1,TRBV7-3,CASSFVLNTEAFF,TGTGCCAGCAGCTTCGTGCTCAACACTGAAGCTTTCTTT
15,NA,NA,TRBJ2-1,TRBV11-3,CASSLAAYSYNEQFF,TGTGCCAGCAGCTTAGCTGCCTACTCCTACAATGAGCAGTTCTTC
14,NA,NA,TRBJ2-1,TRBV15,CATSSLRPYNEQFF,TGTGCCACCAGCAGCCTGCGCCCCTACAATGAGCAGTTCTTC
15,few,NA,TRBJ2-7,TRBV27,CASSAVGASPYEQYF,TGTGCCAGCAGTGCGGTCGGGGCTAGCCCCTACGAGCAGTACTTC
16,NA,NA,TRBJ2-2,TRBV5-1,CASSLSGGSNAGELFF,TGCGCCAGCAGCTTGTCGGGGGGCTCGAACGCCGGGGAGCTGTTTTTT
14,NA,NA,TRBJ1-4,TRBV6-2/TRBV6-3,CASSGGTTNEKLFF,TGTGCCAGCAGCGGAGGCACAACTAATGAAAAACTGTTTTTT
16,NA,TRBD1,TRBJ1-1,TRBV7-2,CASSISGGGADTEAFF,TGTGCCAGCAGCATCTCAGGGGGCGGTGCGGACACTGAAGCTTTCTTT
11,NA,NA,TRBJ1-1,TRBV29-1,CSALDPGSAFF,TGCAGCGCCCTGGATCCGGGCTCAGCTTTCTTT
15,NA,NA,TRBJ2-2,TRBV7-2,CASSDVSSWGGELFF,TGTGCCAGCAGCGACGTTAGTAGCTGGGGCGGGGAGCTGTTTTTT
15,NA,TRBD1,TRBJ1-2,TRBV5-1,CASGLGNRGLGGYTF,TGCGCCAGCGGCCTGGGAAACAGGGGGTTAGGCGGCTACACCTTC
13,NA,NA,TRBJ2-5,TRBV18,CASSRVVEETQYF,TGTGCCAGCTCACGAGTGGTAGAAGAGACCCAGTACTTC